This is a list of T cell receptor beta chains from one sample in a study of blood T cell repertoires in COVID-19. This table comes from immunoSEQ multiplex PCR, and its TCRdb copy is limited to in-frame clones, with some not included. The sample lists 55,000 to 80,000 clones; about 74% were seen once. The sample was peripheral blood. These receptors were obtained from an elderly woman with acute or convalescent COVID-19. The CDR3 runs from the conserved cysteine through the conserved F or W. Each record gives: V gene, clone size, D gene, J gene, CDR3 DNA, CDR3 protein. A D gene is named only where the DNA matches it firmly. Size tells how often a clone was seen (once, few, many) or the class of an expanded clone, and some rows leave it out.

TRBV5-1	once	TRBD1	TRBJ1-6	TGCGCCAGCAGCTTGGAGGGGGCCTCTGGTTCACCCCTCCACTTT	CASSLEGASGSPLHF
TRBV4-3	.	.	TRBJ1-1	TGCGCCAGCAGCCCAAGGGCACAGGGAGGGACTGAAGCTTTCTTT	CASSPRAQGGTEAFF
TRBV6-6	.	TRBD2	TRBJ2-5	TGTGCCAGCGGACTAGCGGGAGGTAGTGTGACCCAGTACTTC	CASGLAGGSVTQYF
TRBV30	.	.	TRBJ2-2	TGTGCCTGGAGTAAGACTCGATGGGACACCGGGGAGCTGTTTTTT	CAWSKTRWDTGELFF
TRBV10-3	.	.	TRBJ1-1	TGTGCCAGCCTAACACCGGGACAAAACACTGAAGCTTTCTTT	CASLTPGQNTEAFF
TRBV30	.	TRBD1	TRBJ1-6	TGTGCCTGGAGTGTAAACCAGGGGGATTCACCCCTCCACTTT	CAWSVNQGDSPLHF
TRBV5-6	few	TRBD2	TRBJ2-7	TGTGCCAGCAGCTTGGTAGCGGGAGTAAGAACTAGGGAGCAGTACTTC	CASSLVAGVRTREQYF
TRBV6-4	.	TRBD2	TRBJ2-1	TGTGCCAGCGAGCTAAACCCAGCGGGAGTCATAAATGAGCAGTTCTTC	CASELNPAGVINEQFF
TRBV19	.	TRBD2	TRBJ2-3	TGTGCCAGTAGGACTAGCGGGAGTATTGCAGATACGCAGTATTTT	CASRTSGSIADTQYF
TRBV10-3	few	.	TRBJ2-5	TGTGCCATCAGCCGGACTGGAGAGACCCAGTACTTC	CAISRTGETQYF
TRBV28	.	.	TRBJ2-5	TGTGCCAGCAGTGGAGGGTTAGAGACCCAGTACTTC	CASSGGLETQYF
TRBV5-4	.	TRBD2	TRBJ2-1	TGTGCCAGCAGCTTGGGCGGGAGCGATGAGCAGTTCTTC	CASSLGGSDEQFF
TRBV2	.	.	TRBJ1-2	TGTGCCAGCAGTCTCGCACCTACTACAGGGAAGCACACCTTC	CASSLAPTTGKHTF
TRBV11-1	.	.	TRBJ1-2	TGTGCCAGCAGCTTAAAGCGTACGGGAGACTATGGCTACACCTTC	CASSLKRTGDYGYTF
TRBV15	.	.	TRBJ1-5	TGTGCCACCAGCAGAGCGGGGGTGGTGGGCAATCAGCCCCAGCATTTT	CATSRAGVVGNQPQHF
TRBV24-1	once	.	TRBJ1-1	TGTGCCACCAGTGATGTAGGGGTGGCGAACACTGAAGCTTTCTTT	CATSDVGVANTEAFF
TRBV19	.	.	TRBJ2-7	TGTGCCAGCAGCCCTCTACTACTCTACGAGCAGTACTTC	CASSPLLLYEQYF
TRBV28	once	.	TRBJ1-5	TGTGCCAGCAGTCTGCTAACAGTCTCGGCCCAGCATTTT	CASSLLTVSAQHF
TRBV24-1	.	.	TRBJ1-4	TGTGCCACGCGGGACCCAACTAATGAAAAACTGTTTTTT	CATRDPTNEKLFF
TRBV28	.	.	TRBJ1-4	TGTGCCAGCAGTTTTACTTTCGGGGATCTGTCAGTGGCTGAAAAACTGTTTTTT	CASSFTFGDLSVAEKLFF
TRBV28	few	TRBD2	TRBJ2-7	TGTGCCAGCATCAGGGGCGGGACTAGCGGGGGCGAGCAGTACTTC	CASIRGGTSGGEQYF
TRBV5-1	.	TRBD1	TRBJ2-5	TGCGCCAGCAGCTTGGCCGGGACAGGGAGGGAGACCCAGTACTTC	CASSLAGTGRETQYF
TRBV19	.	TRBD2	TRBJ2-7	TGTGCCAGTAGCGGACTAGCGGGAGTTTGGCCCTACGAGCAGTACTTC	CASSGLAGVWPYEQYF
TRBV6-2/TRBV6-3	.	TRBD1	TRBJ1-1	TGTGCCAGCAGTTACTGGGGACAGATGAACACTGAAGCTTTCTTT	CASSYWGQMNTEAFF
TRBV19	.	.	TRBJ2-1	TGTGCCAGTAGTACGGGAGTCTCCTACAATGAGCAGTTCTTC	CASSTGVSYNEQFF
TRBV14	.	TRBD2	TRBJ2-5	TGTGCCAGCAGCCTTACTAGCGGGAGGCCCAAGACCCAGTACTTC	CASSLTSGRPKTQYF